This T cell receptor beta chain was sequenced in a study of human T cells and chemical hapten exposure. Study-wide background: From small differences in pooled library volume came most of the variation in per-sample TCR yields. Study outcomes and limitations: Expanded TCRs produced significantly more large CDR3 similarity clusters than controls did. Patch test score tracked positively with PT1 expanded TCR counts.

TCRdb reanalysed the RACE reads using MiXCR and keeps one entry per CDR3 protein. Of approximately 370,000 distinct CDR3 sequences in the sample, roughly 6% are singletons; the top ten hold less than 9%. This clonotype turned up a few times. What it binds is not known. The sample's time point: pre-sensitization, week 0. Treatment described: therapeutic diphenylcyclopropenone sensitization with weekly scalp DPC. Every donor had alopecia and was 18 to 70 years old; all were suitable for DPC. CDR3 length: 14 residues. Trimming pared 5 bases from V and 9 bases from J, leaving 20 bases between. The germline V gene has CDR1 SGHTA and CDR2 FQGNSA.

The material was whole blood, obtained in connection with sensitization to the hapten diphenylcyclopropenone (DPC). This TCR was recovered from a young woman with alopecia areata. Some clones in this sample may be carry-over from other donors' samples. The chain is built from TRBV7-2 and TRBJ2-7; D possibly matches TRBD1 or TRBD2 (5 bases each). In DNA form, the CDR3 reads TGTGCCAGCAGCCCGGGACCCTCCCTCCCTGTGCAGTACTTC. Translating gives CASSPGPSLPVQYF.